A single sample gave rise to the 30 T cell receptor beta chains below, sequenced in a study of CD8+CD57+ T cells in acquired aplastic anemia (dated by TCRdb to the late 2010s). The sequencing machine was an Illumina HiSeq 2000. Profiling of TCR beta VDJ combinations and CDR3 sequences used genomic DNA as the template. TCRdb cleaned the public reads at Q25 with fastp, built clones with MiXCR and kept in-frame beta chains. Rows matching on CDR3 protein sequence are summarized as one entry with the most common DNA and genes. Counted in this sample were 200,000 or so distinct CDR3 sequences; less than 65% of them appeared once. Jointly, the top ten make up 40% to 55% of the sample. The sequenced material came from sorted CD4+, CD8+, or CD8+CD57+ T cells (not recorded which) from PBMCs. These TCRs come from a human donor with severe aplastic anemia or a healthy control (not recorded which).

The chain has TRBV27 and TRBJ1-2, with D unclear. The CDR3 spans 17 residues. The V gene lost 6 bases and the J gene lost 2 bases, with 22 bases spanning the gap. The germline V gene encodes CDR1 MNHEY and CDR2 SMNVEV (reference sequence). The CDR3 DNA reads TGTGCCAGCAGCCGCGACGGACCGGAGGGATTGAACTATGGCTACACCTTC. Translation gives CASSRDGPEGLNYGYTF.

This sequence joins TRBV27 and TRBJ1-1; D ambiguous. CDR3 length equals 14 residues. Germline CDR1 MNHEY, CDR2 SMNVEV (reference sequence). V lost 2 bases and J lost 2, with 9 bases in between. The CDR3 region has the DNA TGTGCCAGCAGTTTAACCAGTTACAACACTGAAGCTTTCTTT. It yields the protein CASSLTSYNTEAFF.

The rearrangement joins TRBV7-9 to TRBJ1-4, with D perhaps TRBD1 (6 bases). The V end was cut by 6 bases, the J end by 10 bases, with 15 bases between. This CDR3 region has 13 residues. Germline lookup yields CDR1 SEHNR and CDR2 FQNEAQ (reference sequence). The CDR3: CASSSRQAVKLFF. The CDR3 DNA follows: TGTGCCAGCAGTTCCCGACAGGCGGTAAAACTGTTTTTT. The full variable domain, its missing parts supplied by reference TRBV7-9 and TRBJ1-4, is DTGVSQNPRHKITKRGQNVTFRCDPISEHNRLYWYRQTLGQGPEFLTYFQNEAQLEKSRLLSDRFSAERPKGSFSTLEIQRTEQGDSAMYLCASSSRQAVKLFFGSGTQLSVL.

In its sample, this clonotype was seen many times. DNA of the CDR3: TGTGCCAGCAGCCAAGATCGAGGCGGGCAGTTCCGCTACGAGCAGTACTTC. It translates to CASSQDRGGQFRYEQYF. The chain links TRBV3-1 to TRBJ2-7; a weak D match, TRBD2 (5 bases). Germline V CDR1 and CDR2: LGHDT, YNNKEL (reference sequence). Trimming removed 0 bases at V and 3 bases at J, with 18 bases between. This CDR3 spans 17 amino acids.

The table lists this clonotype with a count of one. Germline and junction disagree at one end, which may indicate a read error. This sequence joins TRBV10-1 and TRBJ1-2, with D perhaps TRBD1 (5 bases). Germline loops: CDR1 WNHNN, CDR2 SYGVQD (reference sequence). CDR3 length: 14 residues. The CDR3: CAIGPEEGSYGYTF. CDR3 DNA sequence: TGTGCCATCGGCCCAGAAGAGGGGAGCTATGGCTACACCTTC.

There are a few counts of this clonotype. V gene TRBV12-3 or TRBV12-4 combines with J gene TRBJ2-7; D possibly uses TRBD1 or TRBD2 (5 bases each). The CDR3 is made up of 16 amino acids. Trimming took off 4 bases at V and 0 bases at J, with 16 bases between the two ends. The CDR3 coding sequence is TGTGCCAGCAGTTCCTCCAGGGCTGGGGGCTCCTACGAGCAGTACTTC. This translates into CASSSSRAGGSYEQYF.

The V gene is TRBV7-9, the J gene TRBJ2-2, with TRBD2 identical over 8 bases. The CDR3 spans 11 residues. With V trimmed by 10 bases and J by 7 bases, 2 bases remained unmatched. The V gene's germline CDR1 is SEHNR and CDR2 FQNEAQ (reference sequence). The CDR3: CATGTSGELFF. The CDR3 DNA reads TGTGCCACTGGGACTAGCGGGGAGCTGTTTTTT. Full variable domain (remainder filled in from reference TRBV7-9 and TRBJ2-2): DTGVSQNPRHKITKRGQNVTFRCDPISEHNRLYWYRQTLGQGPEFLTYFQNEAQLEKSRLLSDRFSAERPKGSFSTLEIQRTEQGDSAMYLCATGTSGELFFGEGSRLTVL.

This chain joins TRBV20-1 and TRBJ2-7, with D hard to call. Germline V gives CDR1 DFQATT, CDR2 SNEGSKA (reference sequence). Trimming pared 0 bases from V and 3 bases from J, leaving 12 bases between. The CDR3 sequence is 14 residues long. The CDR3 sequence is CSARDTAAYYEQYF. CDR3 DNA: TGCAGTGCTAGAGATACAGCAGCTTACTACGAGCAGTACTTC.

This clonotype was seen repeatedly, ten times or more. In DNA, the CDR3 is TGCGCCAGCAGCCAAGATGCTAGCGGGGTGTCCTACGAGCAGTACTTC. It yields the protein CASSQDASGVSYEQYF. V and J are TRBV4-1 and TRBJ2-7; 9 positions agree with TRBD2. The CDR3 has 16 residues. The J segment lost 1 base and the V segment lost 0 bases, leaving 4 bases of the junction unmatched. Germline lookup yields CDR1 MGHRA and CDR2 YSYEKL.

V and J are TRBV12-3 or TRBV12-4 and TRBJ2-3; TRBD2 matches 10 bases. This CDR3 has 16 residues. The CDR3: CASGPPRAGGMDTQYF. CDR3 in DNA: TGTGCTAGTGGTCCGCCAAGAGCGGGAGGGATGGATACGCAGTATTTT.

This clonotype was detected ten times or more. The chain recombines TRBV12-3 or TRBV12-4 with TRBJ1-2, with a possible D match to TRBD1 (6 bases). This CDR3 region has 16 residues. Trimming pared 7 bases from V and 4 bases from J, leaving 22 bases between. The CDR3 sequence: CASITLGSGASYGYTF. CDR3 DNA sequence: TGTGCCAGCATCACTTTAGGTTCGGGGGCGTCCTATGGCTACACCTTC.

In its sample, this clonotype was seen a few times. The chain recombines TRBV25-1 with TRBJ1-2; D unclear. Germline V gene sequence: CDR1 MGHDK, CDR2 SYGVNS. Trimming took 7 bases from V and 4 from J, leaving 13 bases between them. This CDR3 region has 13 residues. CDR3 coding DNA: TGTGCCAGCAAGGATCACGGCGGCTATGGCTACACCTTC. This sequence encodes CASKDHGGYGYTF.

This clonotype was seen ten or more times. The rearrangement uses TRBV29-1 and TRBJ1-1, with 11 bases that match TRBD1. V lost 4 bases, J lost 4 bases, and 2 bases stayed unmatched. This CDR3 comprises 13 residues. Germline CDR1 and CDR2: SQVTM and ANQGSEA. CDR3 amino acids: CSVADRGPTEAFF. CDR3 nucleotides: TGCAGCGTTGCGGACAGGGGGCCCACTGAAGCTTTCTTT.

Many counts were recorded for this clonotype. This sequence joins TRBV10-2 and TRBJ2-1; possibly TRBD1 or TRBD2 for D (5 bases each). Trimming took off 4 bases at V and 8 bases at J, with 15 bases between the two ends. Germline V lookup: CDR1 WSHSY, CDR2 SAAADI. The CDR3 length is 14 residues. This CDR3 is CASSVTVLGDEQFF. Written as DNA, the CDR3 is TGCGCCAGCAGTGTAACTGTCCTGGGGGATGAGCAGTTCTTC.

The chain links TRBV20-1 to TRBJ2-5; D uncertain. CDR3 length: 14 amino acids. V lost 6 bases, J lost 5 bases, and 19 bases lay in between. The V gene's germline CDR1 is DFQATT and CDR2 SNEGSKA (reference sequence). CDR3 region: CSALIQGQPETQYF. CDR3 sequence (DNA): TGCAGTGCGTTAATACAAGGGCAGCCGGAGACCCAGTACTTC.

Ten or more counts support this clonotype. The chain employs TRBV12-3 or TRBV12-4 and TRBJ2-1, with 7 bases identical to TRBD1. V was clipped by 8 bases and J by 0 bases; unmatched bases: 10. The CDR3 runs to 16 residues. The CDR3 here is CASAGGQNSSYNEQFF. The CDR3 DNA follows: TGTGCCAGCGCAGGGGGACAGAATAGCTCCTACAATGAGCAGTTCTTC.

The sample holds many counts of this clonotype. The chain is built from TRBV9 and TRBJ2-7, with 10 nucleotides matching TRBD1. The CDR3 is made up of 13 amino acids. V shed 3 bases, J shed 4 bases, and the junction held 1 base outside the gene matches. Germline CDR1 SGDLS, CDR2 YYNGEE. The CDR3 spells CASSEGQGYEQYF. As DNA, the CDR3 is TGTGCCAGCAGCGAGGGACAGGGGTACGAGCAGTACTTC.

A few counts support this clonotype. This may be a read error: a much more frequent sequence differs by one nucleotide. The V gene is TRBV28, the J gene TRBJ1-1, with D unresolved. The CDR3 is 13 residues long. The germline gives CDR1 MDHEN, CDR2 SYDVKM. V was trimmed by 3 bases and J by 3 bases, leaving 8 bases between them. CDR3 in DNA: TGTGCCAGCAGTTTGTGGGTGGACACTGAAGCTTTCTTT. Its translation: CASSLWVDTEAFF. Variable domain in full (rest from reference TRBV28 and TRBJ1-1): DVKVTQSSRYLVKRTGEKVFLECVQDMDHENMFWYRQDPGLGLRLIYFSYDVKMKEKGDIPEGYSVSREKKERFSLILESASTNQTSMYLCASSLWVDTEAFFGQGTRLTVV.

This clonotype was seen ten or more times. CDR3 in amino acids: CSARDSRQALYEQYF. The CDR3 DNA reads TGCAGTGCTAGAGATTCAAGACAGGCCCTCTACGAGCAGTACTTC. The chain has TRBV20-1 and TRBJ2-7, with D possibly TRBD1 on 6 matching bases. In germline, CDR1 is DFQATT, CDR2 SNEGSKA (reference sequence). V was cut by 0 bases and J by 3 bases, with 15 bases left in between. CDR3 length equals 15 residues.

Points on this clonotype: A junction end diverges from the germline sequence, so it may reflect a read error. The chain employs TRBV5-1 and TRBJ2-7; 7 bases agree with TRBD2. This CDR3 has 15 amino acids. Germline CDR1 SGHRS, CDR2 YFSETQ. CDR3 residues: CASSLVGGSTYEQYF. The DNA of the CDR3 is TGTGCCAGCAGCTTGGTTGGCGGGAGTACCTACGAGCAGTACTTC.

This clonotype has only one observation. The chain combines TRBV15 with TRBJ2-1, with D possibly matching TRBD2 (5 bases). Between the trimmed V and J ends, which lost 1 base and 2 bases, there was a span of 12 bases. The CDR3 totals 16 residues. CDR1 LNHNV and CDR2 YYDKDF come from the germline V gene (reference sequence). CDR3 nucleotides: TGTGCCACCAGCAGAGTGTCGGGGAAGGCCTACAATGAGCAGTTCTTC. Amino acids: CATSRVSGKAYNEQFF.

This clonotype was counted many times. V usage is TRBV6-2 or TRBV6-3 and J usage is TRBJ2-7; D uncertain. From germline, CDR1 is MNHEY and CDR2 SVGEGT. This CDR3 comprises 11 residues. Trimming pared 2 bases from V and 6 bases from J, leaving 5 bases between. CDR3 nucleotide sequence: TGTGCCAGCAGTTACGGGCCCGAGCAGTACTTC. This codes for CASSYGPEQYF.

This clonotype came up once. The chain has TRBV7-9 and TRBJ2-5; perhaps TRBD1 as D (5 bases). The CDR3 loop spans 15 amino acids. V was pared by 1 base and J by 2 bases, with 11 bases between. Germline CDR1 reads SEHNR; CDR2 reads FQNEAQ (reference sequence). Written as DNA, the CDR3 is TGTGCCAGCAGCTTAGGGGGTGCAGGGCAAGAGACCCAGTACTTC. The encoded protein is CASSLGGAGQETQYF. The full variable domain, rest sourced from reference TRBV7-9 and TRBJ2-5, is DTGVSQNPRHKITKRGQNVTFRCDPISEHNRLYWYRQTLGQGPEFLTYFQNEAQLEKSRLLSDRFSAERPKGSFSTLEIQRTEQGDSAMYLCASSLGGAGQETQYFGPGTRLLVL.

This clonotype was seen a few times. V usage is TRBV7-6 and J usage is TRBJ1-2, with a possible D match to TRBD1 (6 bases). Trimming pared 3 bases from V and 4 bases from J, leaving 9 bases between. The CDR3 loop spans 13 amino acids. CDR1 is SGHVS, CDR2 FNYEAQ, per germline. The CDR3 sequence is CASSFRDTYGYTF. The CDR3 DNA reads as TGTGCCAGCAGCTTTCGGGACACCTATGGCTACACCTTC. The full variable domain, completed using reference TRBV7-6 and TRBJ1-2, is GAGVSQSPRYKVTKRGQDVALRCDPISGHVSLYWYRQALGQGPEFLTYFNYEAQQDKSGLPNDRFSAERPEGSISTLTIQRTEQRDSAMYRCASSFRDTYGYTFGSGTRLTVV.

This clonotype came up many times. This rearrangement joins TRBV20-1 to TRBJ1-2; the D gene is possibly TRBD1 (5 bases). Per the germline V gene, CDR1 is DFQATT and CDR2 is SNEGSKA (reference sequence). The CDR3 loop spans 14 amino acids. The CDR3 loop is CSLDLGGKNYGYTF. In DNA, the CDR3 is TGCAGCCTAGACCTTGGGGGGAAGAACTATGGCTACACCTTC.

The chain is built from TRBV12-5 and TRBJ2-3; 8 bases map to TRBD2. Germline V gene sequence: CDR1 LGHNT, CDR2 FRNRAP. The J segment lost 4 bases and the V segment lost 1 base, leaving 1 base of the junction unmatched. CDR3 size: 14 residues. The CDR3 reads CASGLGTSPDTQYF. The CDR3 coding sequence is TGTGCTAGTGGTTTGGGGACTAGCCCAGATACGCAGTATTTT.

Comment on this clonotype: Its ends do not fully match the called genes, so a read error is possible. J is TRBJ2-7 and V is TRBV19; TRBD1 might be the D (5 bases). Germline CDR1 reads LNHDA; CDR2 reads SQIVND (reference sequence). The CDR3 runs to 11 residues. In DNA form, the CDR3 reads TGTGCCAGCACCGACAGCTACAAGCAGTACTTC. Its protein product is CASTDSYKQYF.

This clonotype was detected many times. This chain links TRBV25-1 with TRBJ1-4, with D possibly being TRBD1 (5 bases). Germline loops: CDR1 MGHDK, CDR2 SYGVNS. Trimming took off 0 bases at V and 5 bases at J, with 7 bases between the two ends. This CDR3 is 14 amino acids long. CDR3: CASSEYWGNEKLFF. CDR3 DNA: TGTGCCAGCAGTGAATATTGGGGGAATGAAAAACTGTTTTTT.

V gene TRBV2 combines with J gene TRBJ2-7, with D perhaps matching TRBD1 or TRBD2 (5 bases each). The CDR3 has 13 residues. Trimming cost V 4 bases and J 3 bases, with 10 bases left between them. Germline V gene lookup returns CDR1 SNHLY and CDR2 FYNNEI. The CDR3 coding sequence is TGTGCCAGCAGTGGGGGGATTAACTACGAGCAGTACTTC. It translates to CASSGGINYEQYF.

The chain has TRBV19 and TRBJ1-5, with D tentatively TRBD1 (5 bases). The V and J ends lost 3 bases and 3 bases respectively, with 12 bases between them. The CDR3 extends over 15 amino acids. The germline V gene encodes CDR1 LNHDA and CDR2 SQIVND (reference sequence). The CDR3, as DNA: TGTGCCAGTAGTATGGGCGACAGCTTCAATCAGCCCCAGCATTTT. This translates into CASSMGDSFNQPQHF.